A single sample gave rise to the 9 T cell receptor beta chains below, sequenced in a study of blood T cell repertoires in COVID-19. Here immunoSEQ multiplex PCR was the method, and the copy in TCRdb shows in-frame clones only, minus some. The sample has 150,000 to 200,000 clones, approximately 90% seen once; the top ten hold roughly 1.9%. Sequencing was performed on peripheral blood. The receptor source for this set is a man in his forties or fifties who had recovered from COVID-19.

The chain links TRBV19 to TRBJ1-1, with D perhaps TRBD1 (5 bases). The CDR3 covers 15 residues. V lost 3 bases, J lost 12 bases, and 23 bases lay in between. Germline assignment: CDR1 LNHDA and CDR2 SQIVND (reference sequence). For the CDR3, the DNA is TGTGCCAGTAGTATTATAAAAGGGGCGGCCCCCCGTCCTTTCTTT. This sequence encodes CASSIIKGAAPRPFF. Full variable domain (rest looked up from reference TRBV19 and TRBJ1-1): DGGITQSPKYLFRKEGQNVTLSCEQNLNHDAMYWYRQDPGQGLRLIYYSQIVNDFQKGDIAEGYSVSREKKESFPLTVTSAQKNPTAFYLCASSIIKGAAPRPFFGQGTRLTVV.

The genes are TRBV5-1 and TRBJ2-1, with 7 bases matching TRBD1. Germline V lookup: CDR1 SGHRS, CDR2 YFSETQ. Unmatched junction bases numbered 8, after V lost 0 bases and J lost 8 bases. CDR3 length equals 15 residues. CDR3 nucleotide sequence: TGCGCCAGCAGCTTGGTACAGGGGATTTCGGATGAGCAGTTCTTC. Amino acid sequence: CASSLVQGISDEQFF.

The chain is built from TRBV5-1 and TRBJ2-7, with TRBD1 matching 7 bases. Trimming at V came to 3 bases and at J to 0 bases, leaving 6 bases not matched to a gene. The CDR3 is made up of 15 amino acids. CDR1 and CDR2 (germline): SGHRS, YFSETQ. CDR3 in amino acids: CASSSGQTLSYEQYF. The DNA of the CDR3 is TGCGCCAGCAGCTCGGGACAGACCCTCTCCTACGAGCAGTACTTC.

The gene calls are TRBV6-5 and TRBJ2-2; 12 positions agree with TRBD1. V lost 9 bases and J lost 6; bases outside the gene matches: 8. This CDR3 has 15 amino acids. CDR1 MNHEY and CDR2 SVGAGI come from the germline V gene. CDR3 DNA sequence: TGTGCCAGTTGGGACAGGGGGCGCGTCTCCGGGGAGCTGTTTTTT. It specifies CASWDRGRVSGELFF.

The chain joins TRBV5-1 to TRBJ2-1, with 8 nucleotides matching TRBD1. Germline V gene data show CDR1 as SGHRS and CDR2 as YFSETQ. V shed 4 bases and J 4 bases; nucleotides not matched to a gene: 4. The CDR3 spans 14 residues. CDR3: CASSPGTGYNEQFF. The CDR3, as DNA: TGCGCCAGCAGCCCCGGGACAGGATACAATGAGCAGTTCTTC.

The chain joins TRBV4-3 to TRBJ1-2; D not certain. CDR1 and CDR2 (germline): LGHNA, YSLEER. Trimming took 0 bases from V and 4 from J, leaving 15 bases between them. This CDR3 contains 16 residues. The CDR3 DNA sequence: TGCGCCAGCAGCCAAGATTCCCGGGGAGGAAGCTATGGCTACACCTTC. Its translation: CASSQDSRGGSYGYTF.

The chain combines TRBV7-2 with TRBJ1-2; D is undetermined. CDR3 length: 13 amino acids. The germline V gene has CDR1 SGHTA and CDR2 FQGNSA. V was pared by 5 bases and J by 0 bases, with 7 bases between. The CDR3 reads CASSELANYGYTF. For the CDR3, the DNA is TGTGCCAGCAGCGAACTAGCTAACTATGGCTACACCTTC.

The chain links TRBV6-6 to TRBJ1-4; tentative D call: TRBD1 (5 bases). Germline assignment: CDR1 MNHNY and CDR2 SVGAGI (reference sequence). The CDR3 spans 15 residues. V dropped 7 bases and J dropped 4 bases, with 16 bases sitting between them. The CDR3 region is CASNKGGAHNEKLFF. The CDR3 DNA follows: TGTGCCAGCAACAAAGGAGGGGCGCATAATGAAAAACTGTTTTTT.

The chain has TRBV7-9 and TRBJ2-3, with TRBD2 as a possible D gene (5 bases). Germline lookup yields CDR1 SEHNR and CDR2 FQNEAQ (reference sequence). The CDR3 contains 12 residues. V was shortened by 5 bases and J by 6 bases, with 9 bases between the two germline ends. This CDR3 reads CASSQGGDTQYF. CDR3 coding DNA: TGTGCCAGCAGCCAAGGCGGGGATACGCAGTATTTT.